The present T cell receptor beta chain was sequenced within a study of control samples from healthy donors and cancer patients. The germline V gene has CDR1 KGHSH and CDR2 LQKENI. The length of the CDR3 is 13 residues. The V end lost 0 bases, the J end lost 5 bases, and 7 bases lay between the germline ends. This clone was observed a single time. Profiling relied on immunoSEQ multiplex PCR, and the TCRdb table lists in-frame clones only, not all of them. The sample carries approximately 140,000 clones, 94% recorded once. V and J are TRBV18 and TRBJ1-1; D is unclear. The sequence derives from a man between 35 and 55 years old in good health. Sequenced input: blood. The CDR3 sequence: CASSPPTGTEAFF. The CDR3 DNA follows: TGTGCCAGCTCACCACCTACGGGTACTGAAGCTTTCTTT.